The 12 T cell receptor beta chains below all came from one sample that was sequenced in a study of blood T cells in healthy people across ages. The authors ran a second PCR of about 6 to 11 cycles using a sample-barcoded 5' primer and a J-beta primer mix. TCRdb called the 5' RACE reads again in MiXCR, with one record for every CDR3 protein. The sample lists under 2 million distinct CDR3 sequences; 30% to 35% were seen once. Sequences were obtained from blood. These receptors all stem from a woman in her 30s in good health.

The chain is built from TRBV27 and TRBJ2-7; TRBD1 matches at 7 bases. This CDR3 has 13 residues. Trimming at V came to 6 bases and at J to 7 bases, leaving 9 bases not matched to a gene. Germline-derived CDR1 and CDR2 are MNHEY and SMNVEV (reference sequence). CDR3: CASRDRSTGEQYF. Here the CDR3 DNA reads TGTGCCAGCAGGGACAGGTCGACGGGAGAGCAGTACTTC.

The chain combines TRBV6-1 with TRBJ1-4; no reliable D call. Germline CDR1 MNHNS, CDR2 SASEGT. The CDR3 is 13 amino acids. V was shortened by 5 bases and J by 4 bases, with 8 bases between the two germline ends. CDR3 region: CASSNRLNEKLFF. CDR3 coding DNA: TGTGCCAGCAGTAACAGACTTAATGAAAAACTGTTTTTT.

The chain links TRBV7-6 to TRBJ2-7; D not resolved. With 2 bases removed from V and 0 bases from J, the gap between germline ends came to 17 bases. CDR1 and CDR2 (germline): SGHVS, FNYEAQ. The CDR3 sequence is 17 residues long. The CDR3 nucleotides are TGTGCCAGCAGCTTAACCCCCCCTACAGAAAGCTCCTACGAGCAGTACTTC. It specifies CASSLTPPTESSYEQYF. Supplemented by reference TRBV7-6 and TRBJ2-7, the full variable domain reads GAGVSQSPRYKVTKRGQDVALRCDPISGHVSLYWYRQALGQGPEFLTYFNYEAQQDKSGLPNDRFSAERPEGSISTLTIQRTEQRDSAMYRCASSLTPPTESSYEQYFGPGTRLTVT.

This clonotype was recorded a few times. This rearrangement joins TRBV20-1 to TRBJ2-5, with D unclear. The J call is uncertain, as TRBJ2-7 better fits the DNA end. CDR1 and CDR2 from the germline V gene are DFQATT and SNEGSKA (reference sequence). The CDR3 runs to 12 residues. CDR3: CSAPCKFYEQYF. The DNA for the CDR3 is TGCAGTGCCCCCTGTAAGTTCTACGAGCAGTACTTC.

A word on this clonotype: The final CDR3 position lacks the conserved phenylalanine or tryptophan, pointing to a likely read error. Because the CDR3's place on the DNA is in doubt, the DNA is left out and the CDR3 is given as listed by TCRdb. The chain links TRBV2 to TRBJ2-5; TRBD2, the table's D call, lacks a check against the DNA. The CDR3 is 13 amino acids in total, end residues counted. Germline V gene lookup returns CDR1 SNHLY and CDR2 FYNNEI. This chain's CDR3 is CAGKTGLLGLEYV.

CDR3 amino acids: CASLQTRDSIEQFF. The CDR3 DNA reads as TGTGCCAGCCTTCAAACCCGGGACTCAATTGAGCAGTTCTTC. The chain is built from TRBV18 and TRBJ2-1, with D tentatively TRBD2 (6 bases). There are 14 residues in the CDR3. Germline V lookup: CDR1 KGHSH, CDR2 LQKENI. Trimming left V 8 bases short and J 9 bases short, with 20 bases between. Together with reference TRBV18 and TRBJ2-1, the CDR3 gives the full variable domain: NAGVMQNPRHLVRRRGQEARLRCSPMKGHSHVYWYRQLPEEGLKFMVYLQKENIIDESGMPKERFSAEFPKEGPSILRIQQVVRGDSAAYFCASLQTRDSIEQFFGPGTRLTVL.

The CDR3: CASSEGGVGTDTQYF. The DNA of the CDR3 is TGTGCCAGCAGTGAAGGGGGGGTCGGGACAGATACGCAGTATTTT. The gene calls are TRBV25-1 and TRBJ2-3; 7 bases map to TRBD2. The germline CDR1 and CDR2 sequences are MGHDK and SYGVNS. This CDR3 comprises 15 residues. After removal of 2 bases from V and 3 bases from J, the junction contained 5 bases not matched to a gene.

This clonotype was recorded a few times. The chain has TRBV7-9 and TRBJ2-1; no reliable D call. The CDR3 is made up of 13 amino acids. Germline V lookup: CDR1 SEHNR, CDR2 FQNEAQ (reference sequence). Trimming took 7 bases from V and 5 from J, leaving 12 bases between them. The CDR3 loop is CASNLQGDNEQFF. Written as DNA, the CDR3 is TGTGCCAGCAACCTACAAGGCGACAATGAGCAGTTCTTC.

This clonotype occurred a few times. V is TRBV11-2 and J is TRBJ2-5, with 10 bases that match TRBD2. Germline V gives CDR1 SGHAT, CDR2 FQNNGV. The trim removed 5 bases at V and 4 bases at J, leaving 4 bases unmatched. This CDR3 has 14 amino acids. The CDR3 protein is CASSKGLAVETQYF. CDR3 coding DNA: TGTGCCAGCAGCAAAGGACTAGCGGTAGAGACCCAGTACTTC.

This clonotype has more than one count but fewer than ten. The chain uses TRBV18 and TRBJ2-1; possible D gene TRBD1, 6 bases. This CDR3 spans 14 amino acids. Per the germline V gene, CDR1 is KGHSH and CDR2 is LQKENI. Deletions cut 3 bases from V and 6 bases from J, with 12 bases between. As DNA, the CDR3 is TGTGCCAGCTCACCCCCGGACAGAGTCAATGAGCAGTTCTTC. Encoded protein: CASSPPDRVNEQFF.

In its sample, this clonotype was seen a few times. The genes are TRBV7-6 and TRBJ2-6; no definite D call. The germline CDR1 and CDR2 sequences are SGHVS and FNYEAQ. This CDR3 region has 15 residues. Trimming stripped 5 bases from V and 4 bases from J, with 12 bases between. The CDR3 DNA follows: TGTGCCAGCAGCCGACTGTACGGGGGGGCCAACGTCCTGACTTTC. This encodes CASSRLYGGANVLTF.

The J gene is TRBJ2-5, the V gene TRBV2; the match to TRBD2 covers 9 bases. The assigned J gene may be wrong: the sequence end matches TRBJ2-7 better. The CDR3 contains 15 residues. Germline-derived CDR1 and CDR2 are SNHLY and FYNNEI. The CDR3 here is CASSEFPSGTVEQYF. CDR3 DNA sequence: TGTGCCAGCAGTGAATTTCCTAGCGGGACGGTCGAGCAGTACTTC.